Below are 18 T cell receptor beta chains sequenced from a single sample in a study of cytomegalovirus exposure and HLA in healthy donors. Vbeta (60) and Jbeta (13) primers were used in the PCR. Some clones are missing from TCRdb's copy, which holds only in-frame ones; the method was immunoSEQ multiplex PCR. The table shows about 190,000 clones, with around four fifths occurring only once. Input material: PBMCs. The source of these receptors is a woman aged 18-30 years in good health and CMV-seronegative.

The chain links TRBV5-1 to TRBJ2-2; 7 positions agree with TRBD1. From germline, CDR1 is SGHRS and CDR2 YFSETQ. Germline trimming cut 5 bases from V and 0 bases from J; bases unmatched to any gene: 4. CDR3 length equals 15 residues. The CDR3 sequence: CASRPTGSNTGELFF. In DNA form, the CDR3 reads TGCGCCAGCAGGCCGACAGGGTCGAACACCGGGGAGCTGTTTTTT. Full variable domain (remainder filled in from reference TRBV5-1 and TRBJ2-2): KAGVTQTPRYLIKTRGQQVTLSCSPISGHRSVSWYQQTPGQGLQFLFEYFSETQRNKGNFPGRFSGRQFSNSRSEMNVSTLELGDSALYLCASRPTGSNTGELFFGEGSRLTVL.

This clone occurred a few times. V gene TRBV7-9 combines with J gene TRBJ2-7; possible D gene TRBD2, 5 bases. V shed 1 base and J shed 1 base, with 11 bases lying between them. The V gene's germline CDR1 is SEHNR and CDR2 FQNEAQ (reference sequence). The CDR3 extends over 15 amino acids. In DNA form, the CDR3 reads TGTGCCAGCAGCTTAGTTCACCGGGATTCCTACGAGCAGTACTTC. It translates to CASSLVHRDSYEQYF.

This clone was counted once. The chain couples TRBV6-6 to TRBJ1-1; 9 nucleotides match TRBD1. V trimming: 5 bases; J trimming: 3 bases; junction bases outside the gene matches: 10. Germline-derived CDR1 and CDR2 are MNHNY and SVGAGI (reference sequence). The CDR3 has 16 residues. CDR3 in amino acids: CASSALQGARYTEAFF. The CDR3 nucleotides read TGTGCCAGCAGTGCACTACAGGGGGCGCGATACACTGAAGCTTTCTTT.

Only a few counts were recorded for this clone. This chain connects TRBV28 to TRBJ1-1; D is possibly TRBD1 (6 bases). The CDR3 covers 12 residues. The ends were cut back, 3 bases at V and 11 bases at J, with 13 bases in the middle. The germline CDR1 and CDR2 sequences are MDHEN and SYDVKM. The chain's CDR3 is CASSFYRVGAFF. The CDR3 DNA reads as TGTGCCAGCAGTTTCTACAGGGTCGGCGCTTTCTTT.

This clone came up a few times. Other DNA sequences in this specimen translate into the identical CDR3. The rearrangement uses TRBV7-9 and TRBJ1-1, with 8 bases lining up with TRBD1. The CDR3 has 14 amino acids. Germline CDR1 and CDR2: SEHNR and FQNEAQ (reference sequence). V was clipped by 2 bases and J by 5 bases; unmatched bases: 4. The CDR3 protein is CASSLTTGVTEAFF. The CDR3 DNA reads as TGTGCCAGCAGCTTAACGACAGGGGTAACTGAAGCTTTCTTT.

The V call is TRBV28, the J call TRBJ2-7; 10 positions agree with TRBD1. V was clipped by 8 bases and J by 7 bases; unmatched bases: 11. Germline values: CDR1 MDHEN, CDR2 SYDVKM. The length of the CDR3 is 14 residues. CDR3 DNA: TGTGCCAGCGTAGCTGACAGGGGGCTGGGGGAGCAGTACTTC. Protein: CASVADRGLGEQYF.

V is TRBV4-2 and J is TRBJ2-1; TRBD2 matches at 14 bases. The CDR3 has 15 amino acids. The germline V gene has CDR1 LGHNA and CDR2 YNFKEQ. The trim removed 4 bases at V and 9 bases at J, leaving 5 bases unmatched. The CDR3 region is CASSPGLAGVGEQFF. CDR3 nucleotides: TGTGCCAGCAGCCCGGGACTAGCGGGAGTTGGTGAGCAGTTCTTC.

This clone was recorded a few times. This chain links TRBV7-8 with TRBJ1-1; the D gene is possibly TRBD1 (5 bases). Trimming pared 3 bases from V and 1 base from J, leaving 15 bases between. The germline CDR1 and CDR2 sequences are SGHVS and FQNEAQ. CDR3 size: 16 residues. Here the CDR3 DNA reads TGTGCCAGCAGCTTCCCCCAGGGTGGAGAGAACACTGAAGCTTTCTTT. This translates into CASSFPQGGENTEAFF.

In its sample, this clone was seen once. The gene calls are TRBV6-5 and TRBJ1-2; TRBD1 agrees at 10 bases. In germline, CDR1 is MNHEY, CDR2 SVGAGI. V lost 5 bases to trimming and J lost 7 bases; unmatched junction nucleotides: 4. The length of the CDR3 is 13 residues. CDR3 sequence reads: CASSMTGGSGYTF. The CDR3 DNA follows: TGTGCCAGCAGTATGACAGGGGGCAGTGGCTACACCTTC.

The chain carries TRBV7-2 and TRBJ1-3, with D hard to call. CDR1 SGHTA and CDR2 FQGNSA come from the germline V gene. The V gene lost 1 base and the J gene lost 4 bases, with 11 bases spanning the gap. The CDR3 is made up of 15 amino acids. In DNA form, the CDR3 reads TGTGCCAGCAGCTTAGTTGCGGGGATCGGAAACACCATATATTTT. Protein: CASSLVAGIGNTIYF.

The chain has TRBV28 and TRBJ1-2; a weak D match, TRBD1 (6 bases). Germline CDR1 is MDHEN and CDR2 is SYDVKM. The CDR3 spans 14 residues. V gave up 6 bases and J gave up 5 bases, with 16 bases separating them. CDR3 in amino acids: CASSLTGTLYGYTF. The CDR3 region has the DNA TGTGCCAGCAGCTTGACCGGGACACTATATGGCTACACCTTC.

The chain is built from TRBV4-2 and TRBJ2-3, with 10 bases identical to TRBD1. The CDR3 consists of 15 residues. Germline values: CDR1 LGHNA, CDR2 YNFKEQ. J was trimmed by 3 bases and V by 1 base; bases with no gene match: 1. The CDR3 sequence is CASSQGDRGTDTQYF. The CDR3 bases are TGTGCCAGCAGCCAAGGGGACAGGGGTACAGATACGCAGTATTTT.

The chain links TRBV18 to TRBJ2-6, with 7 bases lining up with TRBD1. V shed 4 bases and J 2 bases; nucleotides not matched to a gene: 2. Germline-derived CDR1 and CDR2 are KGHSH and LQKENI. This CDR3 is 15 amino acids long. CDR3 coding DNA: TGTGCCAGCTCACTACAGGGGACTGGGGCCAACGTCCTGACTTTC. This sequence encodes CASSLQGTGANVLTF.

This chain connects TRBV2 to TRBJ1-5; 8 bases are a match to TRBD1. This CDR3 spans 14 amino acids. With V trimmed by 6 bases and J by 7 bases, 8 bases remained unmatched. Germline CDR1 reads SNHLY; CDR2 reads FYNNEI. The DNA of the CDR3 is TGTGCCAGCAGCTTCCAGGGGGCCCAACAGCCCCAGCATTTT. This sequence encodes CASSFQGAQQPQHF.

J is TRBJ2-5 and V is TRBV5-1; possibly TRBD2 for D (6 bases). Germline V gives CDR1 SGHRS, CDR2 YFSETQ. Trimming stripped 5 bases from V and 5 bases from J, with 19 bases between. CDR3 length equals 15 residues. The CDR3 protein is CASSAGGARRETQYF. Here the CDR3 DNA reads TGCGCCAGCAGTGCTGGCGGGGCCCGCCGGGAGACCCAGTACTTC.

The genes are TRBV6-5 and TRBJ1-1, with D maybe TRBD1 (5 bases). This CDR3 is 13 amino acids long. Trimming left V 7 bases short and J 1 base short, with 10 bases between. Germline V gene data show CDR1 as MNHEY and CDR2 as SVGAGI. The CDR3 bases are TGTGCCAGCATCGGGGGGGGGAACACTGAAGCTTTCTTT. Translating gives CASIGGGNTEAFF.

V is TRBV9 and J is TRBJ1-2; D call uncertain. CDR1 SGDLS and CDR2 YYNGEE come from the germline V gene. The CDR3 consists of 12 residues. V lost 2 bases to trimming and J lost 4 bases, with 6 bases between them. CDR3: CASSVPSYGYTF. For the CDR3, the DNA is TGTGCCAGCAGCGTGCCCAGCTATGGCTACACCTTC. The whole variable domain, filled in from reference TRBV9 and TRBJ1-2, reads DSGVTQTPKHLITATGQRVTLRCSPRSGDLSVYWYQQSLDQGLQFLIQYYNGEERAKGNILERFSAQQFPDLHSELNLSSLELGDSALYFCASSVPSYGYTFGSGTRLTVV.

V gene TRBV2 combines with J gene TRBJ2-5; D possibly corresponds to TRBD2 (6 bases). CDR1 is SNHLY and CDR2 is FYNNEI in the germline V gene. With 8 bases removed from V and 5 bases from J, the gap between germline ends came to 12 bases. The CDR3 has 12 amino acids. CDR3 loop: CASLRGKETQYF. The CDR3 coding sequence is TGTGCCAGCCTCCGGGGGAAGGAGACCCAGTACTTC.